This T cell receptor (beta chain) is from a study of OX40 agonist ivuxolimab in advanced cancers. Regarding the complete study: Ivuxolimab, which targeted the costimulatory receptor OX40 (CD134), was an agonistic, fully human IgG2 monoclonal antibody. Intravenous ivuxolimab was administered to patients every 2 weeks at six dose levels: 0.01, 0.1, 0.3, 1.5, 3 and 10 mg/kg. Of the 52 patients in dose escalation, 19 had hepatocellular carcinoma, some 15 had melanoma, 9 had renal cell carcinoma and 9 had head and neck cancer. A male proportion of 70% to 90% and a mean age of about 60 years, ranging from 23 to 79, were recorded for the dose-escalation cohort. Patients were allowed to have had prior anti-PD-1, anti-PD-L1 or anti-CTLA-4 therapy, and roughly 40% of the dose-escalation patients had previously received checkpoint inhibitors. Three dose-escalation patients achieved partial responses, one with hepatocellular carcinoma and two with cutaneous melanoma. Peripheral TCRbeta sequencing aimed to test whether ivuxolimab altered TCR sequence diversity and caused clonal T-cell expansion. The paper reports the monotherapy dose-escalation portion (N = 52 patients) of the phase I ivuxolimab trial.

About this clone: Its antigen has not been determined. Within one base of it there is no much larger clone, and no base qualities were kept.

Genomic DNA was isolated from the sorted cells so that the TCRbeta CDR3 region could be sequenced. The immunoSEQ Assay was used for sequencing of TCRbeta CDR3 regions. The table comes from immuneACCESS by way of TCRdb, which keeps in-frame sequences with V and J called. Part of the clones is missing from these tables; in studies checked, under half for an unresolved V gene and the rest for unknown reasons. Counted in this sample were tens of thousands of clones; about 91% of them appeared once. The ten biggest clones cover approximately 2.8% of the sample. Patients with a history of autoimmune disease or receiving systemic immunosuppression were excluded from the trial. Peripheral blood for TCR sequencing was collected from all dose cohorts at baseline, on cycle 4 day 1, and on cycle 7 day 1. The samples were taken from a phase I, first-in-human, multicenter, open-label dose-escalation trial of ivuxolimab. Adults with locally advanced or metastatic melanoma, renal cell, hepatocellular, or head and neck squamous cell carcinoma were enrolled in the trial. Before TCR sequencing, CD4+ T cells and CD8+ T cells were sorted from peripheral blood as separate populations.

Study-level results and caveats: In partial responders in the 0.1-3.0 mg/kg groups, normalized peripheral clonal expansion was found to be among the lowest, especially among CD8+ T cells. Low levels of normalized T-cell clonal expansion were also seen in some patients who did not respond. At doses of 0.1 to 3.0 mg/kg, clonal expansion of both CD4+ and CD8+ T cells in blood was seen between baseline and week 6. After ivuxolimab, expanded clones were on average more numerous among CD8+ T cells than among CD4+ T cells. Which antigens the clonally expanded peripheral T cells were specific for was not determined.

This TCR was recovered from an adult with an advanced solid tumor such as melanoma, head and neck, liver or kidney cancer. The material sequenced was CD4+ or CD8+ T cells sorted from blood, taken in a trial of the OX40 agonist ivuxolimab.

The encoded CDR3 is CASYLIFRGNYGYTF. The sequenced DNA is TGTGCCAGCTACCTGATTTTCCGGGGCAACTATGGCTACACCTTC. The V gene is TRBV2 and the J gene is TRBJ1-2, with a tentative D gene TRBD1 over 5 matching bases. The CDR3 holds 15 amino acids from the cysteine to the phenylalanine. Of all the DNA, just the CDR3 is kept, 45 bases in frame from base 1. V sheds 8 bases and J sheds 2 bases, leaving 18 bases between their ends. CDR1 and CDR2 are drawn from the germline V gene: SNHLY, FYNNEI.